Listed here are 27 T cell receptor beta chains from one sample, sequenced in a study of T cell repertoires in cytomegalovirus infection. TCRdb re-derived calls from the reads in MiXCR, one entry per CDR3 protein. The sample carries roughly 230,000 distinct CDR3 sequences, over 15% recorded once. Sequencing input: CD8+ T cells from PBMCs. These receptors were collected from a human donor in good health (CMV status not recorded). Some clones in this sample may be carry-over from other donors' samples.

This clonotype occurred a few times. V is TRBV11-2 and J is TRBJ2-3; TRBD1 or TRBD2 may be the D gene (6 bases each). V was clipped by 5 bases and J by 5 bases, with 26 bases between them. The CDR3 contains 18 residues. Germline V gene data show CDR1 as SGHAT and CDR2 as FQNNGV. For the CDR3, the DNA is TGTGCCAGCAGCCTTCAGGGGCTTTTTCTGGGGGGCGGAGATACGCAGTATTTT. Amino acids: CASSLQGLFLGGGDTQYF.

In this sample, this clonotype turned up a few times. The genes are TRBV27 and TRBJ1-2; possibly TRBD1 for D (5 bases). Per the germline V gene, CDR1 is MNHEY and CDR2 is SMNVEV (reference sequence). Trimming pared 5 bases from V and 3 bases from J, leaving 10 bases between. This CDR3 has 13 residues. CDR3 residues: CASSQGRYYGYTF. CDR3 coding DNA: TGTGCCAGCAGTCAGGGACGGTACTATGGCTACACCTTC.

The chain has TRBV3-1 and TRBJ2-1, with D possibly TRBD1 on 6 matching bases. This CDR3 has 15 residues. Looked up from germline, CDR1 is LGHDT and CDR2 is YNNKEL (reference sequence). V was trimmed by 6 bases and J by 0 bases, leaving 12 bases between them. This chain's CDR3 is CASRPGQSSYNEQFF. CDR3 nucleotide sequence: TGTGCCAGCAGGCCGGGACAAAGCTCCTACAATGAGCAGTTCTTC.

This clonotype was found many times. Here the CDR3 DNA reads TGTGCCAGCAGTTCGACGACAGGGGCGCCAGGCACCGGGGAGCTGTTTTTT. Translation gives CASSSTTGAPGTGELFF. The chain is built from TRBV28 and TRBJ2-2, with 8 bases matching TRBD1. V was clipped by 4 bases and J by 4 bases; unmatched bases: 11. CDR1 and CDR2 from the germline V gene are MDHEN and SYDVKM. This CDR3 is built from 17 residues.

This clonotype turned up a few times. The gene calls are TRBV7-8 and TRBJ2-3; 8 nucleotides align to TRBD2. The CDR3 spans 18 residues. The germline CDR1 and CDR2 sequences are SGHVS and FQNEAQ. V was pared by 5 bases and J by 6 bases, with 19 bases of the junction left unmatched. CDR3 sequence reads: CASSPNRKLAGSLDTQYF. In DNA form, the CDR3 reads TGTGCCAGCAGCCCCAACCGTAAATTAGCGGGGAGTCTGGATACGCAGTATTTT.

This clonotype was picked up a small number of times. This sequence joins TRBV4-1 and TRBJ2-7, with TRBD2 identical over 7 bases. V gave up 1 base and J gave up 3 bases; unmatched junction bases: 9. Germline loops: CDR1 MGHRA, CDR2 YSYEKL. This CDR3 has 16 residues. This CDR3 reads CASSQGMGGTNYEQYF. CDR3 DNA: TGCGCCAGCAGCCAAGGAATGGGGGGGACTAACTACGAGCAGTACTTC.

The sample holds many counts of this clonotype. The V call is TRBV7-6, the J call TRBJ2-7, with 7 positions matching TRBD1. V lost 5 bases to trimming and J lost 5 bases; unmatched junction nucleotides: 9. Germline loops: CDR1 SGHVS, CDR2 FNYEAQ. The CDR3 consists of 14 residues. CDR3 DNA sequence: TGTGCCAGCAGCGAGATGACAGGGTACCACGAGCAGTACTTC. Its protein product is CASSEMTGYHEQYF.

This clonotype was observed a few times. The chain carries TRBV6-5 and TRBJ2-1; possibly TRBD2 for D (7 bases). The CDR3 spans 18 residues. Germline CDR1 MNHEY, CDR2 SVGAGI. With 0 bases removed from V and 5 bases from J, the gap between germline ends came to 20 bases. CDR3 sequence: CASSYSVPGGPTDNEQFF. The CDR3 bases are TGTGCCAGCAGTTACTCGGTCCCGGGGGGCCCTACAGACAATGAGCAGTTCTTC.

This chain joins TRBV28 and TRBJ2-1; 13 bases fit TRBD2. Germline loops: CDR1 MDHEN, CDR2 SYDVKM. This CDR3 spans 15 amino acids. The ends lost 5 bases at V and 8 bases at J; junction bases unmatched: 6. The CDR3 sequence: CASSLTSGGPDEQFF. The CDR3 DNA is TGTGCCAGCAGTCTGACTAGCGGGGGGCCAGATGAGCAGTTCTTC.

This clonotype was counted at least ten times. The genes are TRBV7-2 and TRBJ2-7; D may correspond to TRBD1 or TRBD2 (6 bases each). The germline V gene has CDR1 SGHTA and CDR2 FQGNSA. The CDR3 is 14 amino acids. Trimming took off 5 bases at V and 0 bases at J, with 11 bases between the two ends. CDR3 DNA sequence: TGTGCCAGCAGCCCGGGGGACAACTCCTACGAGCAGTACTTC. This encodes CASSPGDNSYEQYF.

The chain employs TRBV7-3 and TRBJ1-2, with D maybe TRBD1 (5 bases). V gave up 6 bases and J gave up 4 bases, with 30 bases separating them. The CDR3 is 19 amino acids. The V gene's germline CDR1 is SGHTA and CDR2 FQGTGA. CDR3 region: CASRHTMGDDPSSPYGYTF. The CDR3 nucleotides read TGTGCCAGCAGGCATACCATGGGGGACGACCCAAGTTCCCCCTATGGCTACACCTTC. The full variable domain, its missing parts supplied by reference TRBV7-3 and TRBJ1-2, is GAGVSQTPSNKVTEKGKYVELRCDPISGHTALYWYRQSLGQGPEFLIYFQGTGAADDSGLPNDRFFAVRPEGSVSTLKIQRTERGDSAVYLCASRHTMGDDPSSPYGYTFGSGTRLTVV.

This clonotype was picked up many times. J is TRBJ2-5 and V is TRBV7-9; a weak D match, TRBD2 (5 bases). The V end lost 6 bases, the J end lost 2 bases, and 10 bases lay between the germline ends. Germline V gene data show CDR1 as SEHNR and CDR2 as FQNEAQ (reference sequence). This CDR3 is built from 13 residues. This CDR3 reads CASRRTQQETQYF. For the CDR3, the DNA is TGTGCCAGCAGGAGGACTCAACAAGAGACCCAGTACTTC. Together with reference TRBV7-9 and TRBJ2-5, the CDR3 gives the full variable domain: DTGVSQNPRHKITKRGQNVTFRCDPISEHNRLYWYRQTLGQGPEFLTYFQNEAQLEKSRLLSDRFSAERPKGSFSTLEIQRTEQGDSAMYLCASRRTQQETQYFGPGTRLLVL.

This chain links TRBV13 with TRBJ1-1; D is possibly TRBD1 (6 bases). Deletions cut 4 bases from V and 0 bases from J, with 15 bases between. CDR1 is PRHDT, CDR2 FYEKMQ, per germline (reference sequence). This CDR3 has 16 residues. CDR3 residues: CASSSDRRVMNTEAFF. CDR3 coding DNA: TGTGCCAGCAGCTCCGACAGGCGGGTAATGAACACTGAAGCTTTCTTT.

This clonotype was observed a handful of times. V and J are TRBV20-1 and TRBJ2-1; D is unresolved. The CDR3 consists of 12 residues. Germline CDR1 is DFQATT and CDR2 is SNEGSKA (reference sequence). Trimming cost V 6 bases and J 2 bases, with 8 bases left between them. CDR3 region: CSATITYNEQFF. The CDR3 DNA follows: TGCAGTGCCACGATCACCTACAATGAGCAGTTCTTC.

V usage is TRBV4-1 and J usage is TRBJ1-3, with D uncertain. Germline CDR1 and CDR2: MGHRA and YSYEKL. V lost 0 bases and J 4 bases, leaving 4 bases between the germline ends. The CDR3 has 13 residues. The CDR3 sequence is CASSQETGNTIYF. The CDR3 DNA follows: TGCGCCAGCAGCCAAGAAACAGGAAACACCATATATTTT.

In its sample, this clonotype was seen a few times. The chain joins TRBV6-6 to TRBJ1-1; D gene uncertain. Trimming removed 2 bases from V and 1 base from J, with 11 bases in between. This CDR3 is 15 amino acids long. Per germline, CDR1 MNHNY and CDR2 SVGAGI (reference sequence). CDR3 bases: TGTGCCAGCAGTTACGGCGAAGGGCCGAACACTGAAGCTTTCTTT. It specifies CASSYGEGPNTEAFF.

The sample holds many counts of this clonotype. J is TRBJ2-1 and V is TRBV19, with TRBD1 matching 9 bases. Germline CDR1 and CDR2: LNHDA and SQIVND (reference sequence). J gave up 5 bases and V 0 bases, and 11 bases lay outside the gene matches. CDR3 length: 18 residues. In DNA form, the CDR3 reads TGTGCCAGTAGTATAGATTCAGGACAGGGGCATCCAGACAATGAGCAGTTCTTC. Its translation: CASSIDSGQGHPDNEQFF.

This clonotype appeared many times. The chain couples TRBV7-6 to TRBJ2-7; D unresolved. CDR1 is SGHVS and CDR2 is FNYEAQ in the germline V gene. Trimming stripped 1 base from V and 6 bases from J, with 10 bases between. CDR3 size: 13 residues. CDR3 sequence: CASSLGQASEQYF. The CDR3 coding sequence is TGTGCCAGCAGCTTAGGTCAGGCTAGCGAGCAGTACTTC.

The CDR3 spells CSARDADRGPRETQYF. For the CDR3, the DNA is TGCAGTGCTAGAGATGCGGACAGGGGGCCGCGAGAGACCCAGTACTTC. The gene calls are TRBV20-1 and TRBJ2-5; 11 nucleotides align to TRBD1. The CDR3 is 16 residues long. After removal of 0 bases from V and 4 bases from J, the junction contained 7 bases not matched to a gene. The V gene's germline CDR1 is DFQATT and CDR2 SNEGSKA (reference sequence).

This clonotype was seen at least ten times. As DNA, the CDR3 is TGTGCCAGCAGTCGCGAGGCCAAAAACATTCAGTACTTC. This encodes CASSREAKNIQYF. The chain links TRBV12-3 or TRBV12-4 to TRBJ2-4; D is undetermined. The CDR3 covers 13 residues. Trimming took 5 bases from V and 1 from J, leaving 6 bases between them.

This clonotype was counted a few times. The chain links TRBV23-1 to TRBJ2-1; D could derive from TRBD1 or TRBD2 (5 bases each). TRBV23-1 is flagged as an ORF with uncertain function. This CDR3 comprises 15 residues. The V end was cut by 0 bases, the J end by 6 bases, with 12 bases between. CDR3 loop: CASSQSRWGSNEQFF. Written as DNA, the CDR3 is TGCGCCAGCAGTCAATCCAGATGGGGGTCCAATGAGCAGTTCTTC.

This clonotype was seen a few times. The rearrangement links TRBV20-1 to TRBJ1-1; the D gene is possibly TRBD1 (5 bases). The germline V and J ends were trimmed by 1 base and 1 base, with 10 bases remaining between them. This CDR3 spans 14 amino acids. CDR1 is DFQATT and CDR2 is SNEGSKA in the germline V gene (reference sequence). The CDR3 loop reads CSARVLGGNTEAFF. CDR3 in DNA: TGCAGTGCTAGAGTGCTGGGGGGGAACACTGAAGCTTTCTTT.

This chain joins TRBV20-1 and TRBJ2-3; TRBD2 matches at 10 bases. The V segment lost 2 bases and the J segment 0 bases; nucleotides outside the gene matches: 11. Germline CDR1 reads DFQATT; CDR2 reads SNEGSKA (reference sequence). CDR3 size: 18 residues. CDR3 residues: CSARFSASGGTSTDTQYF. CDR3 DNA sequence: TGCAGTGCTAGATTTTCGGCTAGCGGGGGCACTAGCACAGATACGCAGTATTTT.

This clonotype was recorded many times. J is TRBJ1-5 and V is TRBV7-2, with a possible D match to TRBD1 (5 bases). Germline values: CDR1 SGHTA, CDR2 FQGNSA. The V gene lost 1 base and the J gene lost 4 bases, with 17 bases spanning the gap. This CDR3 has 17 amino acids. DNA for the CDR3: TGTGCCAGCAGCTTAGATGGGACTTACGTACCGAATCAGCCCCAGCATTTT. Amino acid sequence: CASSLDGTYVPNQPQHF.

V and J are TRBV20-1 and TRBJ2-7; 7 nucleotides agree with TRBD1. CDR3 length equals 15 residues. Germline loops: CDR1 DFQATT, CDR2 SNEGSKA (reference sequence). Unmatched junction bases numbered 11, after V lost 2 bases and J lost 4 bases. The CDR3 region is CSARHRDSGWYEQYF. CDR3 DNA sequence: TGCAGTGCTAGACACCGGGACAGCGGTTGGTACGAGCAGTACTTC.

The CDR3 bases are TGTGCCAGTAGTATAGTGTTAAACACTGAAGCTTTCTTT. It specifies CASSIVLNTEAFF. This chain joins TRBV19 and TRBJ1-1; D not certain. The CDR3 is 13 amino acids. Germline assignment: CDR1 LNHDA and CDR2 SQIVND (reference sequence). The ends were cut back, 1 base at V and 2 bases at J, with 5 bases in the middle.

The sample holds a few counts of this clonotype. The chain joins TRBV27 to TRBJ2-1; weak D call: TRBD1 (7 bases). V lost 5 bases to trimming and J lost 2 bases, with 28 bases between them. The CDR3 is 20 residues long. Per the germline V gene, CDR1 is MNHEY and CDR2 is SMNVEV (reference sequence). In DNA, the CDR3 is TGTGCCAGCAGTCCGCTCCCCTCCCTCAACAGGGGAGGAGCCTACAATGAGCAGTTCTTC. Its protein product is CASSPLPSLNRGGAYNEQFF.